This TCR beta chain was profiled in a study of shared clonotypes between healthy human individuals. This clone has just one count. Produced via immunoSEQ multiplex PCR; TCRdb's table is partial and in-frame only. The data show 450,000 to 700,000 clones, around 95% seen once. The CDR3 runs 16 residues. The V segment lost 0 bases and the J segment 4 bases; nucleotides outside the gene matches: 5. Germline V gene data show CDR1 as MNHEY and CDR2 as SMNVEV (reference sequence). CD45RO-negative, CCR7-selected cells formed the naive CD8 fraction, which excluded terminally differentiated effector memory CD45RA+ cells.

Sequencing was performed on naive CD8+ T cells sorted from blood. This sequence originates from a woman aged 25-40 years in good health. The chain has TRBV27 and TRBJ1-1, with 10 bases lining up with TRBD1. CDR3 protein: CASSLSPGTGATEAFF. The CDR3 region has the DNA TGTGCCAGCAGTTTATCCCCCGGGACAGGGGCCACTGAAGCTTTCTTT.